A selection of T cell receptor beta chains follows, all from one sample in a study of T-cell memory formation after mild COVID-19. TCRdb re-called the 5' RACE reads with MiXCR, one entry per CDR3 protein. The table includes about half a million distinct CDR3 sequences, roughly 18% detected once. The sequenced material came from PBMCs or a T cell subset sorted from them (not recorded which). The receptors derive from an adult woman who had mild COVID-19 (a few samples of this study predate the infection). Cell type and time point are not known. Both conserved end residues are part of each CDR3. The D gene is left open where the match is weak. Size values are once, few and many counts, or a class for expanded clones, and some rows have none.

V gene	J gene	clone size	D gene	CDR3 DNA	CDR3 protein
TRBV5-4	TRBJ1-1	NA	TRBD1	TGTGCCAGCAGCGGCACACAGGGGCGGGGTGAAGCTTTCTTT	CASSGTQGRGEAFF
TRBV7-2	TRBJ2-6	few	TRBD1	TGTGCCAGCAGCCCTCGGACAGGTTTTAGCTCTGGGGCCAACGTCCTGACTTTC	CASSPRTGFSSGANVLTF
TRBV9	TRBJ2-1	few	NA	TGTGCCAGCAGCGTAGTAGCGTGGGGCAGTGAGCAGTTCTTC	CASSVVAWGSEQFF
TRBV12-3/TRBV12-4	TRBJ2-3	NA	TRBD2	TGTGCCAGCAGTCGTAGCGGGGCCGCGGGAACGCAGTATTTT	CASSRSGAAGTQYF
TRBV20-1	TRBJ2-5	NA	NA	TGCAGTGCTAGAGATCCCGGGCTGCTCCAAGAGACCCAGTACTTC	CSARDPGLLQETQYF
TRBV13	TRBJ2-3	NA	TRBD2	TGTGCCAGCAGCTTATTCACGGGACTAGCGGGAGGATCCCGCACAGATACGCAGTATTTT	CASSLFTGLAGGSRTDTQYF
TRBV9	TRBJ1-2	few	TRBD1	TGTGCCAGCAGCTCGACAGGGATGTTATACTTC	CASSSTGMLYF
TRBV6-6	TRBJ1-1	NA	NA	TGTGCCAGCAGCCTCCAGAACTGGAGAATCACTGAAGCTTTCTTT	CASSLQNWRITEAFF
TRBV5-1	TRBJ1-6	NA	NA	TGCGCCAGCAGCTTGACCCCGGACAGCAATTCACCCCTCCACTTT	CASSLTPDSNSPLHF
TRBV20-1	TRBJ2-5	NA	NA	TGCAGTGCACCGGGCGTAGAACAGGTCGAAGAGACCCAGTACTTC	CSAPGVEQVEETQYF
TRBV18	TRBJ1-3	few	NA	TGTGCCAGCTCACCACCGTCGGGGGGTCTCGGAAACACCATATATTTT	CASSPPSGGLGNTIYF
TRBV14	TRBJ1-6	once	NA	TGTGCCAGCAGCCACCCGAGGGGGATAGGGGACAATTCACCCCTCCACTTT	CASSHPRGIGDNSPLHF
TRBV7-9	TRBJ2-7	few	NA	TGTGCCAGCAGCCTCCAATTCCAGCAGTACTTC	CASSLQFQQYF
TRBV6-2/TRBV6-3	TRBJ1-1	few	TRBD1	TGTGCCAGCAGTTACTCCGGGACAGGAAACACTGAAGCTTTCTTT	CASSYSGTGNTEAFF
TRBV6-6	TRBJ2-3	NA	TRBD1	TGTGCCAGCAGTTTTACAGGGGTCCCCACAGATACGCAGTATTTT	CASSFTGVPTDTQYF
TRBV30	TRBJ2-2	few	TRBD1	TGTGCCTGGAGTCCCCGGGACAGGGGGCGGGGGAACACCGGGGAGCTGTTTTTT	CAWSPRDRGRGNTGELFF
TRBV4-3	TRBJ2-7	few	NA	TGCGCCAGCAGCCAATTTAGCGGCTACGAGCAGTACTTC	CASSQFSGYEQYF
TRBV2	TRBJ1-1	NA	NA	TGTGCCAGCAGTGCCCTAACGGGGAACACTGAAGCTTTCTTT	CASSALTGNTEAFF
TRBV12-3/TRBV12-4	TRBJ2-5	few	NA	TGTGCCAGCGGTTGGACAGCCTCCCAAGAGACCCAGTACTTC	CASGWTASQETQYF
TRBV6-1	TRBJ2-2	NA	TRBD1	TGTGCCAGCAGGCCCAGACAGGGCACCGGGGAGCTGTTTTTT	CASRPRQGTGELFF
TRBV12-3/TRBV12-4	TRBJ1-1	NA	NA	TGTGCCAGCAGTTCAAGGGAGGGGGCTGAAGCTTTCTTT	CASSSREGAEAFF
TRBV12-3/TRBV12-4	TRBJ2-7	few	NA	TGTGCCAGCAGTTTAGGAAGTGTCGAGCAGTACTTC	CASSLGSVEQYF
TRBV5-5	TRBJ1-5	NA	NA	TGTGCCAGCAGCCCCCGTTGGGGCGAGGGCAATCAGCCCCAGCATTTT	CASSPRWGEGNQPQHF
TRBV12-3/TRBV12-4	TRBJ2-7	NA	NA	TGTGCCAGCAGTTTTGAAGGGCGCTACGAGCAGTACTTC	CASSFEGRYEQYF
TRBV24-1	TRBJ2-3	NA	NA	TGTGCCACCGGGGGCCCAGATACGCAGTATTTT	CATGGPDTQYF
TRBV9	TRBJ1-2	NA	NA	TGTGCCAGCAACAGAATACTAGATGGCTACACCTTC	CASNRILDGYTF
TRBV7-9	TRBJ1-2	few	TRBD1	TGTGCCAGCAGCTCTCGGGACAGGGATAACTATGGCTACACCTTC	CASSSRDRDNYGYTF
TRBV30	TRBJ2-5	few	TRBD1	TGTGCCTGGAGTCCACCTGACAGGGATTCCGAGACCCAGTACTTC	CAWSPPDRDSETQYF
TRBV21-1	TRBJ1-2	NA	NA	TGTGCCAGCAGCAAAGCTAAGACAGGGAACTATGGCTACACCTTC	CASSKAKTGNYGYTF
TRBV7-9	TRBJ2-5	once	NA	TGTGCCAGCAGCCAAGGGAGCAGTCAGACCCAGTACTTC	CASSQGSSQTQYF
TRBV5-1	TRBJ2-3	few	TRBD1	TGCGCCAGCAGCCCCGGGACAGGGGGAAATCGTCGGCCAGATACGCAGTATTTT	CASSPGTGGNRRPDTQYF
TRBV11-3	TRBJ2-4	NA	NA	TGTGCCAGCAGCTTAGATCCAGGGGACATTCAGTACTTC	CASSLDPGDIQYF
TRBV6-2/TRBV6-3	TRBJ1-1	NA	NA	TGTGCCAGCAACCAACAAGGTCCGAACACTGAAGCTTTCTTT	CASNQQGPNTEAFF
TRBV6-2/TRBV6-3	TRBJ2-1	NA	TRBD2	TGTGCCAGCAGTCGCGGACTAGCGGGAGGGGTCTACAATGAGCAGTTCTTC	CASSRGLAGGVYNEQFF
TRBV11-2	TRBJ2-7	few	NA	TGTGCCAGCAGCTTAGTGACACCCTACGAGCAGTACTTC	CASSLVTPYEQYF
TRBV27	TRBJ2-1	NA	TRBD1	TGTGCCAGCAGCTGGGACAGGGAAGGGTACAATGAGCAGTTCTTC	CASSWDREGYNEQFF
TRBV18	TRBJ1-6	NA	NA	TGTGCCAGCTCACCAATTGACTCCTATAATTCACCCCTCCACTTT	CASSPIDSYNSPLHF
TRBV5-4	TRBJ1-1	NA	NA	TGTGCCAGCAGCTTGTGGAAAGGGGCGAGCACTGAAGCTTTCTTT	CASSLWKGASTEAFF
TRBV12-3/TRBV12-4	TRBJ1-5	NA	NA	TGTGCCAGCACTGCTCCGGGAGCCCGGGGTCAGCCCCAGCATTTT	CASTAPGARGQPQHF
TRBV7-9	TRBJ1-1	NA	NA	TGTGCCAGCAGCATTGGGGAGTTAAATGAAGCTTTCTTT	CASSIGELNEAFF
TRBV5-1	TRBJ2-1	NA	NA	TGCGCCAGCAGAAGGGATGGAGACTCCTACAATGAGCAGTTCTTC	CASRRDGDSYNEQFF
TRBV9	TRBJ2-3	few	NA	TGTGCCAGCAGCGCCAAGGGCGCCGTGGGCGATACGCAGTATTTT	CASSAKGAVGDTQYF
TRBV12-3/TRBV12-4	TRBJ1-2	few	TRBD1	TGTGCCAGCACCTTTGGGGACAGACCTAACTATGGCTACACCTTC	CASTFGDRPNYGYTF
TRBV4-1	TRBJ2-3	few	TRBD2	TGCGCCAGCAGCCAAGCGAGTAGCGGGGGCCGGAGCACAGATACGCAGTATTTT	CASSQASSGGRSTDTQYF
TRBV12-3/TRBV12-4	TRBJ2-7	many	TRBD1	TGTGCCAGCAGTCCGGGGACAGGGATAATTTCTGCCTACGAGCAGTACTTC	CASSPGTGIISAYEQYF
TRBV6-2/TRBV6-3	TRBJ2-7	NA	NA	TGTGCCAGCGGGCCCGGAGGTTCGCAGTACTTC	CASGPGGSQYF
TRBV20-1	TRBJ2-1	few	NA	TGCAGTGCTAGTAGGTCTAGCCGTTACAATGAGCAGTTCTTC	CSASRSSRYNEQFF
TRBV9	TRBJ1-1	many	TRBD1	TGTGCCAGCAGCGCTTGGACAGGGGTGGACAGTGAAGCTTTCTTT	CASSAWTGVDSEAFF
TRBV2	TRBJ2-3	few	NA	TGTGCCAGCAGTGACGGCTTTAGGGAAGAGGACACAGATACGCAGTATTTT	CASSDGFREEDTDTQYF